One sample yielded the 13 T cell receptor beta chains listed below, sequenced in a study of tumor and adjacent non-tumor tissue in lung cancer. RNA was extracted from bulk tissue without any cell sorting. The library came from three nested PCR rounds adapted from ARM-PCR protocols. TCRdb recomputed calls from the multiplex PCR reads with MiXCR, one row per CDR3 protein. There are about 75,000 distinct CDR3 sequences in the sample; about three quarters occur only once, and approximately 12% lies in the top ten. The specimen was lung tumor tissue. Source of these receptors: a woman in her 50s with non-small cell lung cancer.

This clonotype has only one observation. Relative to the germline gene, one junction end is altered; a read error may explain this. The chain employs TRBV5-1 and TRBJ2-5; the match to TRBD2 covers 12 bases. The germline gives CDR1 SGHRS, CDR2 YFSETQ. The CDR3 has 16 amino acids. This CDR3 is CTSSPNPTSGSETQYF. As DNA, the CDR3 is TGCACCAGCAGCCCCAACCCGACTAGCGGGAGTGAGACCCAGTACTTC. Full variable domain (remainder filled in from reference TRBV5-1 and TRBJ2-5): KAGVTQTPRYLIKTRGQQVTLSCSPISGHRSVSWYQQTPGQGLQFLFEYFSETQRNKGNFPGRFSGRQFSNSRSEMNVSTLELGDSALYLCTSSPNPTSGSETQYFGPGTRLLVL.

Concerning this clonotype: One end of the junction does not line up with germline, which may come from a read error. The chain couples TRBV7-2 to TRBJ1-1; D is possibly TRBD1 (5 bases). This CDR3 is 15 amino acids long. Germline values: CDR1 SGHTA, CDR2 FQGNSA. The CDR3 reads CASSSLPGGGTEAFF. CDR3 in DNA: TGCGCCAGCAGCTCCCTCCCGGGGGGGGGCACTGAAGCTTTCTTT.

The chain recombines TRBV10-1 with TRBJ2-5; 7 bases agree with TRBD2. The germline V gene has CDR1 WNHNN and CDR2 SYGVQD (reference sequence). V lost 3 bases, J lost 8 bases, and 12 bases stayed unmatched. This CDR3 spans 15 amino acids. This CDR3 reads CASSESDGAGDTQYF. CDR3 bases: TGCGCCAGCAGTGAATCAGACGGGGCGGGAGATACCCAGTACTTC.

As to this clonotype: This is likely a read error, given that the CDR3 carries no conserved phenylalanine or tryptophan at its end. The CDR3 loop reads CATSGDITSSYEQYL. CDR3 coding DNA: TGTGCCACCAGTGGGGATATAACGAGCAGTTACGAGCAGTACCTC. This rearrangement joins TRBV6-1 to TRBJ2-7; unclear D gene. There are 15 residues in the CDR3. Germline CDR1 is MNHNS and CDR2 is SASEGT.

Worth noting for this clonotype: An end of the junction differs from the germline gene, which may be a read error. V and J are TRBV5-1 and TRBJ2-3; 11 nucleotides align to TRBD2. This CDR3 is built from 16 residues. Germline CDR1 reads SGHRS; CDR2 reads YFSETQ. The CDR3 reads CASSTTSGKSTYTQYF. The CDR3 region has the DNA TGCGCCAGCAGCACGACTAGCGGGAAGAGCACATATACGCAGTATTTT.

Regarding this clonotype: One end of the junction fails to match germline, which may point to a read error. The V call is TRBV4-2, the J call TRBJ2-4, with D perhaps matching TRBD1 (6 bases). This CDR3 comprises 17 residues. The V gene's germline CDR1 is LGHNA and CDR2 YNFKEQ. CDR3 amino acids: CASSLNSGGADINIRYF. In nucleotides, the CDR3 is TGTGCCAGCAGCCTAAATTCTGGGGGCGCGGACATAAACATTCGGTACTTC.

To note about this clonotype: No conserved phenylalanine or tryptophan ends this CDR3, so it is likely a read error. The genes are TRBV29-1 and TRBJ1-1; no clear D. CDR1 is SQVTM and CDR2 is ANQGSEA in the germline V gene. V was shortened by 4 bases and J by 0 bases, with 12 bases between the two germline ends. The CDR3 totals 14 residues. CDR3 sequence: CSVANMVMNTEAFL. CDR3 in DNA: TGCAGCGTTGCCAACATGGTCATGAACACTGAAGCTTTCCTT.

Comments on this clonotype: Because it lacks the conserved phenylalanine or tryptophan at the end, this CDR3 is likely a read error. The chain uses TRBV4-2 and TRBJ1-1, with a possible D match to TRBD1 (5 bases). Per germline, CDR1 LGHNA and CDR2 YNFKEQ. V was clipped by 4 bases and J by 0 bases, with 15 bases between them. The CDR3 is made up of 16 amino acids. CDR3 sequence (DNA): TGTGCCAGCAGCCGCCCCGTCAGGGCCTTGAACACTGAAGCTTTCTAT. It translates to CASSRPVRALNTEAFY.

As for this clonotype: A junction boundary mismatches the germline segment, possibly from a read error. The chain couples TRBV24-1 to TRBJ2-5; 9 positions agree with TRBD1. CDR3 length: 15 amino acids. CDR1 KGHDR and CDR2 SFDVKD come from the germline V gene. The CDR3 sequence is CATSSVQGAGETLYF. The CDR3 bases are TGTGCCACCAGTTCCGTACAGGGGGCGGGAGAGACCCTGTACTTC.

Of note for this clonotype: Here the CDR3 omits its conserved ending phenylalanine or tryptophan, so a read error is the likely source. The chain employs TRBV5-1 and TRBJ2-1; D not certain. The CDR3 is made up of 15 amino acids. Trimming shortened V by 1 base and J by 0 bases, and 8 bases separated the two germline ends. CDR1 is SGHRS, CDR2 YFSETQ, per germline. CDR3 DNA: TGCGCCAGCAGCTTGAATGGGGACTCCTACAATGAGCAGTTCTAC. Translation: CASSLNGDSYNEQFY.

Only a few counts were recorded for this clonotype. A much larger clone is a single base away; this may be a read error. The chain employs TRBV5-1 and TRBJ2-1, with 8 bases lining up with TRBD2. The length of the CDR3 is 15 residues. Germline V gene data show CDR1 as SGHRS and CDR2 as YFSETQ. The DNA for the CDR3 is TGCGCCAGCAGCTTGGCTAGCGGGTTAAACAATGAGCTGTTCTTC. Amino acids: CASSLASGLNNELFF.

About this clonotype itself: The conserved phenylalanine or tryptophan normally closing the CDR3 is absent here, so this likely arose from a read error. The CDR3 reads CASSSILVTGANVLTL. In DNA, the CDR3 is TGTGCCAGCAGTTCTATTCTAGTTACTGGAGCCAACGTCCTGACTTTA. The V call is TRBV6-5, the J call TRBJ2-6, with unresolved D. CDR1 and CDR2 from the germline V gene are MNHEY and SVGAGI. The CDR3 loop spans 16 amino acids.

Many counts were recorded for this clonotype. The chain carries TRBV5-1 and TRBJ2-2; D is possibly TRBD1 or TRBD2 (6 bases each). Germline lookup yields CDR1 SGHRS and CDR2 YFSETQ. V dropped 4 bases and J dropped 4 bases, with 17 bases sitting between them. The CDR3 has 16 amino acids. The CDR3 coding sequence is TGCGCCAGCAGCGCCAGTGGTGGGGGGCGCACCGGGGAGCTGTTTTTT. Residues: CASSASGGGRTGELFF.